This TCR beta chain was obtained from a study of blood T cell repertoires in COVID-19. Study summary: Acute and convalescent COVID-19 specimens originated in the United States, Italy and Spain. T cells, B-cell-depleted T cells, or PBMCs provided the cDNA or gDNA that served as material.

Trimming took off 8 bases at V and 2 bases at J, with 13 bases between the two ends. The CDR3 is 13 amino acids. CDR1 LGHDT and CDR2 YNNKEL come from the germline V gene (reference sequence). In the authors' workflow: Cell counts per sample came from amplifying reference gene primers. The data were produced by immunoSEQ multiplex PCR, yet TCRdb's version contains in-frame clones alone and is incomplete. The V and J calls and clone size are taken from that table; D and trimming were inferred from the DNA. The top ten clones hold more than 1.4% of a sample with under 300,000 clones, about 88% of them seen once. Seattle patients were enrolled during active infection and followed longitudinally.

The receptor's source is a human donor with COVID-19, enrolled during active disease. The donor label of this sample is uncertain. The chain employs TRBV3-1 (or the pseudogene TRBV3-2) and TRBJ2-7; D might be TRBD2 (5 bases). The sequencing input was peripheral blood. The chain's CDR3 is CASSASRTYEQYF. As DNA, the CDR3 is TGTGCCAGCTCTGCTAGCCGGACCTACGAGCAGTACTTC.